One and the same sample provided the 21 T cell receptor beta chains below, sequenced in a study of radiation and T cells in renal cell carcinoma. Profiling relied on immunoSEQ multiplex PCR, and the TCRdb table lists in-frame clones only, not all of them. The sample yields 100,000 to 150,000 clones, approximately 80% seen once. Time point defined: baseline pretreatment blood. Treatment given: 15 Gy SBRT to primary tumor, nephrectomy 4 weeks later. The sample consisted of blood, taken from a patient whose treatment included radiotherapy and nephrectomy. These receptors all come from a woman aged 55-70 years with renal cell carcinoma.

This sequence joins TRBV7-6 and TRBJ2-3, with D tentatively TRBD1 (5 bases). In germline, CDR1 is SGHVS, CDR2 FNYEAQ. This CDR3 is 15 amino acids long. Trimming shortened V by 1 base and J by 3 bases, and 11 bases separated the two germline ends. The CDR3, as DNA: TGTGCCAGCAGCTTAGATTCCGACAGAACAGATACGCAGTATTTT. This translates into CASSLDSDRTDTQYF.

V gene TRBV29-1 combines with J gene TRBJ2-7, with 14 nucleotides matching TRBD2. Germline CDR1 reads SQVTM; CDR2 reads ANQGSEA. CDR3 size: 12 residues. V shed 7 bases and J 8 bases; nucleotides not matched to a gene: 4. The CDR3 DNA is TGCAGCGGCGGGACTAGCGGGAGCCAGCAGTACTTC. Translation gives CSGGTSGSQQYF.

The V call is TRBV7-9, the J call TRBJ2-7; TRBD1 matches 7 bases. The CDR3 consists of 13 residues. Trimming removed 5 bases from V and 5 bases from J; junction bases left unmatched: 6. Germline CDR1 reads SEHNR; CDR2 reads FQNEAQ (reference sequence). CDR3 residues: CASSLGQLNEQYF. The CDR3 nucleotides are TGTGCCAGCAGCCTGGGACAGCTGAACGAGCAGTACTTC.

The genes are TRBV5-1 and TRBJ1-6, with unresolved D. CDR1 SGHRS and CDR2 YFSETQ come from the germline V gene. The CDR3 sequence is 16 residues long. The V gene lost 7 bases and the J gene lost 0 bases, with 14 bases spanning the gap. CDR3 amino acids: CASRDKESSYNSPLHF. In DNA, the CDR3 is TGCGCCAGCCGTGACAAGGAGAGCTCCTATAATTCACCCCTCCACTTT.

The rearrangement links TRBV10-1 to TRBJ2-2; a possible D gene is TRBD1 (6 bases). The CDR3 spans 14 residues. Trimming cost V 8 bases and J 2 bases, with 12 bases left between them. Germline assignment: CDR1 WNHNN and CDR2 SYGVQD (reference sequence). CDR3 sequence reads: CASAQGSNTGELFF. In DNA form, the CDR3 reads TGCGCCAGCGCCCAGGGGAGTAACACCGGGGAGCTGTTTTTT.

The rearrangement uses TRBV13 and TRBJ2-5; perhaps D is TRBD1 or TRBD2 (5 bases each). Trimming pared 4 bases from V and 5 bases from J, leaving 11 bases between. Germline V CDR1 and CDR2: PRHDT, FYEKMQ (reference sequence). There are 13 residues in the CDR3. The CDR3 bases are TGTGCCAGCAGCTCGGGACCACGGGAGACCCAGTACTTC. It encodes CASSSGPRETQYF.

For the CDR3, the DNA is TGTGCCAGTAGTGCGACTAGCGGGATAACCGAGCAGTACTTC. It encodes CASSATSGITEQYF. The gene calls are TRBV19 and TRBJ2-7, with 11 bases fitting TRBD2. The CDR3 has 14 residues. With V trimmed by 5 bases and J by 6 bases, 6 bases remained unmatched. CDR1 is LNHDA, CDR2 SQIVND, per germline (reference sequence).

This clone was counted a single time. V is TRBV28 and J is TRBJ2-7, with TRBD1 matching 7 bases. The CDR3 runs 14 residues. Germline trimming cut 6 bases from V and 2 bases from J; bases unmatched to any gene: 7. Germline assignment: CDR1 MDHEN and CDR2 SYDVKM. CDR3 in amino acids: CASSPAGTAYEQYF. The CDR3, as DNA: TGTGCCAGCAGCCCCGCCGGGACAGCCTACGAGCAGTACTTC. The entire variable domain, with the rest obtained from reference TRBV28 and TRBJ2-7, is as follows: DVKVTQSSRYLVKRTGEKVFLECVQDMDHENMFWYRQDPGLGLRLIYFSYDVKMKEKGDIPEGYSVSREKKERFSLILESASTNQTSMYLCASSPAGTAYEQYFGPGTRLTVT.

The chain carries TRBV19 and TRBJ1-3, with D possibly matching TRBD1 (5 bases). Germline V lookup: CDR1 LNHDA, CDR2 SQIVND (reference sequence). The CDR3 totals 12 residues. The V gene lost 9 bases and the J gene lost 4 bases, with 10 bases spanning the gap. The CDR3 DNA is TGTGCCAGCTCCCGGACAGGAAACACCATATATTTT. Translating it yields CASSRTGNTIYF.

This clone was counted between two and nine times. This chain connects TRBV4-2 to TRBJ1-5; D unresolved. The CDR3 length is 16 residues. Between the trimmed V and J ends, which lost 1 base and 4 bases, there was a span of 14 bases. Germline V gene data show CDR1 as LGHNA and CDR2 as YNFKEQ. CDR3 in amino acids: CASSQGLGGGNQPQHF. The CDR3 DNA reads TGTGCCAGCAGCCAAGGGCTGGGCGGAGGGAATCAGCCCCAGCATTTT.

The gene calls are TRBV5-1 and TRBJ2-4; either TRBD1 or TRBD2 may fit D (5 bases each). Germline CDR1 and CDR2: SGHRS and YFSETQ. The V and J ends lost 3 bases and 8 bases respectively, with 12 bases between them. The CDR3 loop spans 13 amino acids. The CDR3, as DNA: TGCGCCAGCAGCTGGGGGTCGAAGGACATTCAGTACTTC. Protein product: CASSWGSKDIQYF.

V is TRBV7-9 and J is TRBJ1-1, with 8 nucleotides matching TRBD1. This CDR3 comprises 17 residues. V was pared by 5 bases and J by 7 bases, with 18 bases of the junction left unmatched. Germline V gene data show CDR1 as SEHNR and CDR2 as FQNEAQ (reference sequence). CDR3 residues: CASSDVTQGAKRVEAFF. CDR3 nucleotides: TGTGCCAGCAGCGACGTGACCCAGGGGGCTAAGAGGGTTGAAGCTTTCTTT.

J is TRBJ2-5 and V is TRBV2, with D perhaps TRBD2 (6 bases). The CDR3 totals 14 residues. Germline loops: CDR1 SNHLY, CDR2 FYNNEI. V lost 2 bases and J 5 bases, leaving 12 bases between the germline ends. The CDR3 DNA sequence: TGTGCCAGCAGTGAACTCCGCCGGGGGGAGACCCAGTACTTC. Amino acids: CASSELRRGETQYF.

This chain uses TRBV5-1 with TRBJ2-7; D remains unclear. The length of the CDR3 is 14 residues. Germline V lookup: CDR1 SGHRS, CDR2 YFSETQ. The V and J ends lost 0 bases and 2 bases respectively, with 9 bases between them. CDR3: CASSLANRTYEQYF. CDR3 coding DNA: TGCGCCAGCAGCTTGGCCAACCGTACCTACGAGCAGTACTTC.

CDR3 protein: CASSPGVGGRQYF. CDR3 nucleotides: TGTGCCAGCAGCCCTGGAGTCGGGGGACGGCAGTACTTC. V and J are TRBV9 and TRBJ2-7, with D possibly matching TRBD2 (6 bases). Germline V gene lookup returns CDR1 SGDLS and CDR2 YYNGEE. The V end was cut by 4 bases, the J end by 9 bases, with 17 bases between. The CDR3 totals 13 residues.

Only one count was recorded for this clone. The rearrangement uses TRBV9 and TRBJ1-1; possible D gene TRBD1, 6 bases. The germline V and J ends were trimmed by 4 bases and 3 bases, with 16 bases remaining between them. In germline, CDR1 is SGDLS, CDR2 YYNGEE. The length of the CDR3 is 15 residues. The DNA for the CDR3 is TGTGCCAGCAGCCTCCGGGGGGCTTGGGACACTGAAGCTTTCTTT. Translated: CASSLRGAWDTEAFF.

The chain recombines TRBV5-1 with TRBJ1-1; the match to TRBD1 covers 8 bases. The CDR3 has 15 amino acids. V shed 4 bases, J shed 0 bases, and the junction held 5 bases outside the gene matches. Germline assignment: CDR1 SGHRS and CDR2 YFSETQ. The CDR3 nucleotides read TGCGCCAGCAGCAGTGGGACAGGTATGAACACTGAAGCTTTCTTT. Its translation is CASSSGTGMNTEAFF. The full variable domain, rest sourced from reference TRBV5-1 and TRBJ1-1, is KAGVTQTPRYLIKTRGQQVTLSCSPISGHRSVSWYQQTPGQGLQFLFEYFSETQRNKGNFPGRFSGRQFSNSRSEMNVSTLELGDSALYLCASSSGTGMNTEAFFGQGTRLTVV.

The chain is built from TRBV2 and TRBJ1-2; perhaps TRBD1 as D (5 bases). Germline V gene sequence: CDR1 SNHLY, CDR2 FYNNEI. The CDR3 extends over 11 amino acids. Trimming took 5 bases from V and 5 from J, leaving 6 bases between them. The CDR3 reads CASSQGYGYTF. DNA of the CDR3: TGTGCCAGCAGTCAGGGATATGGCTACACCTTC. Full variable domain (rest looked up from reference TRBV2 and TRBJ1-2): EPEVTQTPSHQVTQMGQEVILRCVPISNHLYFYWYRQILGQKVEFLVSFYNNEISEKSEIFDDQFSVERPDGSNFTLKIRSTKLEDSAMYFCASSQGYGYTFGSGTRLTVV.

The CDR3 bases are TGTGCCAGCAGTTACGAGAGGACCGGGGAGCTGTTTTTT. Its protein product is CASSYERTGELFF. V and J are TRBV6-5 and TRBJ2-2; no reliable D call. The V and J ends lost 2 bases and 5 bases respectively, with 6 bases between them. This CDR3 has 13 amino acids. Per the germline V gene, CDR1 is MNHEY and CDR2 is SVGAGI.

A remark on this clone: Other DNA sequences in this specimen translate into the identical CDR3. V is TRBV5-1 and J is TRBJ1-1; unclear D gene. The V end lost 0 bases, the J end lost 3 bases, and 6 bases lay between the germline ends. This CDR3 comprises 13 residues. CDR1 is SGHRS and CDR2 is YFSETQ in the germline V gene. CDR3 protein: CASSLAGYTEAFF. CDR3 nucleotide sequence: TGCGCCAGCAGCTTGGCGGGGTACACTGAAGCTTTCTTT.

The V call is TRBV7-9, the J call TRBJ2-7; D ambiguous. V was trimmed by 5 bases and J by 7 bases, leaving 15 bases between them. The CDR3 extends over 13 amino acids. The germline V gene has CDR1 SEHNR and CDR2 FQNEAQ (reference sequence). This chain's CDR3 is CASSTEVVREQYF. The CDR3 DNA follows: TGTGCCAGCAGCACCGAAGTAGTGCGGGAGCAGTACTTC.